Given below is one T cell receptor beta chain in context. These data are taken from a study of somatic mutations in cytotoxic T cells in rheumatoid arthritis. Study as a whole: Flow sorting yielded some V beta antibody-stained T-cell populations at nearly 100% purity, among them V beta1+ cells sequenced for TCRB.

Between the trimmed V and J ends, which lost 6 bases and 3 bases, there was a span of 14 bases. Germline V gene data show CDR1 as SGHRS and CDR2 as YFSETQ. The CDR3 extends over 14 amino acids. Here immunoSEQ multiplex PCR was the method, and the copy in TCRdb shows in-frame clones only, minus some. The table lists 10,000 to 12,000 clones, approximately 90% of them singletons. The source of this sequence is a woman under 30 with rheumatoid arthritis. The V and J genes are TRBV5-1 and TRBJ2-3; possible D gene TRBD2, 6 bases. Source material: CD4+ T cells sorted from blood. The CDR3 is CASKGLRGTDTQYF. The CDR3 nucleotides read TGCGCCAGCAAGGGCTTGCGGGGTACAGATACGCAGTATTTT.